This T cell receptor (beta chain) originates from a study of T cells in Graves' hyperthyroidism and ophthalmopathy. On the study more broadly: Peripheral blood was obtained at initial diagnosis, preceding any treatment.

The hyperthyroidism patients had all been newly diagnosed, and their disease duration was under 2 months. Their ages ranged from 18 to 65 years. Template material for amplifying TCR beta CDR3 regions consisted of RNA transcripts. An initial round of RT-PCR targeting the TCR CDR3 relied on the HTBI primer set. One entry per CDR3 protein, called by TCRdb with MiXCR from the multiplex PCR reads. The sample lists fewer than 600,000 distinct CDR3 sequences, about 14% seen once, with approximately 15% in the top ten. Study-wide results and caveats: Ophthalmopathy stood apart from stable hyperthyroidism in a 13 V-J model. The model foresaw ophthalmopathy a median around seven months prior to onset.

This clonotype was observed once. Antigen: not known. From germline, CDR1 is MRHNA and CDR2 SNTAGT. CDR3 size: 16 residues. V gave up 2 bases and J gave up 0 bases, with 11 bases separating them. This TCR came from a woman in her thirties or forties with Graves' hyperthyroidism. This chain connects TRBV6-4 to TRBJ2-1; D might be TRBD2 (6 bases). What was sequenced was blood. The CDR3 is CASSDNPGSSYNEQFF. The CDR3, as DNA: TGTGCCAGCAGTGACAACCCCGGGAGCTCCTACAATGAGCAGTTCTTC.